This TCR beta chain was sequenced in a study of identifying expanded T cells in peripheral blood. Study-wide points: Across healthy donors, higher total template counts meant significantly greater roughly 2-week count variance. Roughly 1.2 clones differed between technical replicates, versus about 15 and 19 over time.

About this clone: Its cognate antigen is unknown.

V was clipped by 1 base and J by 4 bases, with 8 bases between them. Germline values: CDR1 SGHDN, CDR2 FVKESK. This CDR3 is 14 amino acids long. During the collection period, no donor immune events like infections were recorded. The method was immunoSEQ multiplex PCR; TCRdb's version includes in-frame clones alone and lacks a portion of them. The sample lists tens of thousands of clones, 75% to 90% occurring once. The sequence was collected from a person aged 18-70 years in good health. The chain joins TRBV14 to TRBJ1-3; a possible D gene is TRBD1 (5 bases). Sample: blood. CDR3 sequence reads: CASSQAGAGNTIYF. In nucleotides, the CDR3 is TGTGCCAGCAGCCAAGCCGGGGCGGGAAACACCATATATTTT.